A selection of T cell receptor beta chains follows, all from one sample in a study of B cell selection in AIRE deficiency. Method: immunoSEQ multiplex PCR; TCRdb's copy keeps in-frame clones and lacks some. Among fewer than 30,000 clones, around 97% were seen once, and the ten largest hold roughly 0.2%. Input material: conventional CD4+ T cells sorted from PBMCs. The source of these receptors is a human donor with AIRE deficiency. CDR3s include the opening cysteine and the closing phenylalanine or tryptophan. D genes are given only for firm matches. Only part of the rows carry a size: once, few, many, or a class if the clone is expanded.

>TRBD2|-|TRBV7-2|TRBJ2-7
TGTGCCAGCAGCCCAAGAGCGGGAGGGCCCTACGAGCAGTACTTC
CASSPRAGGPYEQYF
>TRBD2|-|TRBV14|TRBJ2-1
TGTGCCAGCAGCCAAGACCCACGGACTAGCCGAGACTCCTACAATGAGCAGTTCTTC
CASSQDPRTSRDSYNEQFF
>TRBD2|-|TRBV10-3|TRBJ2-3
TGTGCCACCCTAGCGGATCTCACAGATACGCAGTATTTT
CATLADLTDTQYF
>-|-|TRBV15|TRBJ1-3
TGTGCCACCAGCAGAGATAACCGCCTGCGAGGGCCTGGAAACACCATATATTTT
CATSRDNRLRGPGNTIYF
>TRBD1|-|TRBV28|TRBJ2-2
TGTGCCAGCAGTGCCATAAAGGGGGCAATCGGGGAGCTGTTTTTT
CASSAIKGAIGELFF
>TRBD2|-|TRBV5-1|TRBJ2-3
TGCGCCAGCAGCTTGGGATTAGGACTAGCGGGGCCTGGCGATACGCAGTATTTT
CASSLGLGLAGPGDTQYF
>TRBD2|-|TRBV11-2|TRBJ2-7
TGTGCCAGCAGCTTACCCATGTGGACTAGCGGGAGGGCTTACGAGCAGTACTTC
CASSLPMWTSGRAYEQYF
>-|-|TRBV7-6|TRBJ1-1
TGTGCCAGCAGCTCCGGGACAAGGAATGAAGCTTTCTTT
CASSSGTRNEAFF
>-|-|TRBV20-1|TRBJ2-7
TGCAGTGCTCGCAGGAACGAGCAGTACTTC
CSARRNEQYF
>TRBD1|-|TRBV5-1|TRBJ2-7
TGCGCCAGCAGTTCGGGACAGGGGTACGAGCAGTACTTC
CASSSGQGYEQYF
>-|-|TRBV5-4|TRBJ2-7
TGTGCCAGCAGCCCGGGAGGACAGGGTGGAGGCGAGCAGTACTTC
CASSPGGQGGGEQYF
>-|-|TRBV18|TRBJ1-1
TGTGCCAGCTCGCCCAACCTGGACACTGAAGCTTTCTTT
CASSPNLDTEAFF
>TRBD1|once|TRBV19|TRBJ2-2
TGTGCCAGTCGAAGGGGCGGACAGGGGGCAACCGGGGAGCTGTTTTTT
CASRRGGQGATGELFF
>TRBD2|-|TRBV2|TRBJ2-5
TGTGCCAGCAGTCCCGCGGGACTACCGGGGGAGACCCAGTACTTC
CASSPAGLPGETQYF
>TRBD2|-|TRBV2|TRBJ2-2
TGTGCCAGCAGAGCTCGTGATAGCGGGACCGGGGAGCTGTTTTTT
CASRARDSGTGELFF
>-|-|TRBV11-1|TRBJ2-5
TGTGCCAGCAGCTTAGCGCGGCAAGAGACCCAGTACTTC
CASSLARQETQYF
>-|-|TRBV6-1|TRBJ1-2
TGTGCCGAATCACCAGGGGTCTATGGCTACACCTTC
CAESPGVYGYTF
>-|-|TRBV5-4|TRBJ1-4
TGTGCCAGCCACGAGGGCGTAACTAATGAAAAACTGTTTTTT
CASHEGVTNEKLFF
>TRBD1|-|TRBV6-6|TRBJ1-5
TGTGCCAGCAGCATCCGGACAGGGGAATGGCCCCAGCATTTT
CASSIRTGEWPQHF
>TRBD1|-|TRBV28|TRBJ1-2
TGTGCCAGCAGCTCGTGGGACAGGGAACACTATGGCTACACCTTC
CASSSWDREHYGYTF